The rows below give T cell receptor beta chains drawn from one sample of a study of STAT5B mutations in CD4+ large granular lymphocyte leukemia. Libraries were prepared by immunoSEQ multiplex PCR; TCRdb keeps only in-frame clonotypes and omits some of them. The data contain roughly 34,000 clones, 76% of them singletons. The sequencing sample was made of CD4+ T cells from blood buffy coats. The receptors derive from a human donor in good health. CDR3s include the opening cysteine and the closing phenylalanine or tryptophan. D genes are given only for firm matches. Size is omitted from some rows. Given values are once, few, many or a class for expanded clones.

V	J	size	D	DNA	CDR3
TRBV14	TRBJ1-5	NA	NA	TGTGCCAGCAGCCAGGAGTACAATCAGCCCCAGCATTTT	CASSQEYNQPQHF
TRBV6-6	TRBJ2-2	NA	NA	TGTGCCAGCAGTTACTCGCGGTCTGAGGGGGAGCTGTTTTTT	CASSYSRSEGELFF
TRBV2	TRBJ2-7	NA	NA	TGTGCCAGCAGTGAGCAGGGAACACGCTACGAGCAGTACTTC	CASSEQGTRYEQYF
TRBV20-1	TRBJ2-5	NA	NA	TGCAGTGCTGAGAGCGGAGAGACCCAGTACTTC	CSAESGETQYF
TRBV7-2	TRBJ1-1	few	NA	TGTGCCATAGGGACACGAGGCGAAGCTTTCTTT	CAIGTRGEAFF
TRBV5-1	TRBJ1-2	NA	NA	TGCGCCAGCAGCCCCAACTTTCGGGGCGACTATGGCTACACCTTC	CASSPNFRGDYGYTF
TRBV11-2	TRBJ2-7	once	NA	TGTGCCAGCAGCTTAGGCACAGGGTCCTTGTCCTACGAGCAGTACTTC	CASSLGTGSLSYEQYF
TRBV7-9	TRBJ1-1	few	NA	TGTGCCAGCAGCTTTGAAGGGAAGACTGAAGCTTTCTTT	CASSFEGKTEAFF
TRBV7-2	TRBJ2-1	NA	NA	TGTGCCAGCAGCCGAGGACAGTTCTCCTACAATGAGCAGTTCTTC	CASSRGQFSYNEQFF
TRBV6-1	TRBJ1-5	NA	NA	TGTGCCAGGCTACACTTAGCGCCCCAGCATTTT	CARLHLAPQHF
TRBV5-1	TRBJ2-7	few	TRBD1	TGCGCCAGCAGCGAAGGGGGCCAACTTTACGAGCAGTACTTC	CASSEGGQLYEQYF
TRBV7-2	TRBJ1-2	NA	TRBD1	TGTGCCAGCAGCTTAATCCAGGGGGCGGGGGGCTACACCTTC	CASSLIQGAGGYTF
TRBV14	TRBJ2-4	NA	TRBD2	TGTGCCAGCAGCCAAGCCCCGGGGACTAGCGGGAGCGTGGCCAAAAACATTCAGTACTTC	CASSQAPGTSGSVAKNIQYF
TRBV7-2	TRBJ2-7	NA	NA	TGTGCCAGCAGCTCGACAGCCTCCTACGAGCAGTACTTC	CASSSTASYEQYF
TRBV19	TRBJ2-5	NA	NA	TGTGCCAGTAGGGGCACGCAAGAGACCCAGTACTTC	CASRGTQETQYF
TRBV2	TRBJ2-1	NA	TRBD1	TGTGCCAGCAGTGAAGCGAGGATATGGACAGGGGTCAATGAGCAGTTCTTC	CASSEARIWTGVNEQFF
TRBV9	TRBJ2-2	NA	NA	TGTGCCAGCAGCGTAGCCACCCCTAGTTCAGCCGGGGAGCTGTTTTTT	CASSVATPSSAGELFF
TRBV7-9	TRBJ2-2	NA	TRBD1	TGTGCCAGCAGACGGGACAGGGCCGGCACCGGGGAGCTGTTTTTT	CASRRDRAGTGELFF
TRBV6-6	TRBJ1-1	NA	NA	TGTGCCAGCAGTTACTCGTCTTTGTGGGCTTTCTTT	CASSYSSLWAFF
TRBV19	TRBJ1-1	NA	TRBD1	TGTGCCAGTAGTACGGGACAGGGGGCCCCTGAAGCTTTCTTT	CASSTGQGAPEAFF
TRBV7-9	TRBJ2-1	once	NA	TGTGCCAGCAGCTTAGGGCGAGGGGAGGAAGCCTACAATGAGCAGTTCTTC	CASSLGRGEEAYNEQFF
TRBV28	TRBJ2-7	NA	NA	TGTGCCAGCAGTATCAAGGTTGAGCAGTACTTC	CASSIKVEQYF
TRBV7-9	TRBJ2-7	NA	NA	TGTGCCAGCAGCTTAGGGGAGGAGGTGATGCAGTACTTC	CASSLGEEVMQYF
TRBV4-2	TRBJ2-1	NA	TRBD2	TGTGCCAGCAGCCCAAGGACTAGCGGCCTCTCCTACAATGAGCAGTTCTTC	CASSPRTSGLSYNEQFF
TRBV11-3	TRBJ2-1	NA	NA	TGTGCCAGCAGCTTAGTCCTGACGGGGTGGAATGAGCAGTTCTTC	CASSLVLTGWNEQFF
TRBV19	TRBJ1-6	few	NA	TGTGCCAGTAGCCCGGCCCGGCCCTGGAGTAGTTCACCCCTCCACTTT	CASSPARPWSSSPLHF
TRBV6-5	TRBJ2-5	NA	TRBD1	TGTGCCAGCAGACCGAACCGGGACAGGGGGGCCCAGTACTTC	CASRPNRDRGAQYF
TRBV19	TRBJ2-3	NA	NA	TGTGCCAGTAGTGCTACAGGGCCAGATACGCAGTATTTT	CASSATGPDTQYF
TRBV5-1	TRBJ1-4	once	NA	TGCGCCAGCAGCCCCCGGCCCGGGTCGGGTGAAAAACTGTTTTTT	CASSPRPGSGEKLFF
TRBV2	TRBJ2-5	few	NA	TGTGCCAGCAGCAAAAACAGGGAGACCCAGTACTTC	CASSKNRETQYF
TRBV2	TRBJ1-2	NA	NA	TGTGCCAGCAGTGGACATGGGGATGGCTACACCTTC	CASSGHGDGYTF
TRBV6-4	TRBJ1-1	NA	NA	TGTGCCAGCAGCAAAGAGAACATAGGGAGCACTGAAGCTTTCTTT	CASSKENIGSTEAFF
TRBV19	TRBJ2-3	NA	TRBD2	TGTGCCAGTACCGGGACTAGCGGCACAGATACGCAGTATTTT	CASTGTSGTDTQYF
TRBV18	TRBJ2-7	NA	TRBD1	TGTGCCAGCTCACGGGACAGTACGCAAAGGAACGAGCAGTACTTC	CASSRDSTQRNEQYF
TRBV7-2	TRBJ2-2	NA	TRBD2	TGTGCCAGCAGCAGGACTAGCGGGAGGGTCACCGGGGAGCTGTTTTTT	CASSRTSGRVTGELFF
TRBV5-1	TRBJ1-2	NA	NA	TGCGCCAGCAGAGATTACCCAGGTGAAGGCTACACCTTC	CASRDYPGEGYTF
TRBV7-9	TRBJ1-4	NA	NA	TGTGCCAGCAGCCTCGGACAGCCGAAGCCCCATGAAAAACTGTTTTTT	CASSLGQPKPHEKLFF
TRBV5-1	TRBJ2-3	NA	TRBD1	TGCGCCAGCAGCTCCGGGACAGGGGGAGCAGATACGCAGTATTTT	CASSSGTGGADTQYF
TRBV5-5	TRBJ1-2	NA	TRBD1	TGTGCCAGCAGCCCGAACAGGGGTCAAACCGTATATGGCTACACCTTC	CASSPNRGQTVYGYTF
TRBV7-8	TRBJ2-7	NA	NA	TGTGCCAGCAGCTTAGTAGACGAGCAGTACTTC	CASSLVDEQYF
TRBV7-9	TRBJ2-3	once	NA	TGTGCCAGCAGCTTAGGTTTCCGAGGTGGCACAGATACGCAGTATTTT	CASSLGFRGGTDTQYF
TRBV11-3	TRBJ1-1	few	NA	TGTGCCAGCAGCTTAAAGAGGGTGAACACTGAAGCTTTCTTT	CASSLKRVNTEAFF